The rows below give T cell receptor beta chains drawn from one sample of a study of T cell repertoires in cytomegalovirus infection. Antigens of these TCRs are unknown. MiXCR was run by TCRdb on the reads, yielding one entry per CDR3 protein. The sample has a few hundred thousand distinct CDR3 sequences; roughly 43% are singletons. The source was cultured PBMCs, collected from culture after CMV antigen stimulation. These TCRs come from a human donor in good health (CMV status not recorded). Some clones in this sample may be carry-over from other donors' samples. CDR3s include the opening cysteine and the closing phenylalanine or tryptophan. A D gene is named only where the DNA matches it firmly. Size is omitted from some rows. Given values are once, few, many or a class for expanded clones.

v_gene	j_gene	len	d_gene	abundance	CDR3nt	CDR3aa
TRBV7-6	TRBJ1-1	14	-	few	TGTGCCAGCAGCTCTCGCGTTGACGGTGATGAAGCTTTCTTT	CASSSRVDGDEAFF
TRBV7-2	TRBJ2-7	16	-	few	TGTGCCAGCAGCCGCGCTGTAGGGACCTTCTCCTACGAGCAGTACTTC	CASSRAVGTFSYEQYF
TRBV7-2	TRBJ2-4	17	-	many	TGTGCCAGCAGCTTAGTCGGCGGGCCCCTAGCCAAAAACATTCAGTACTTC	CASSLVGGPLAKNIQYF
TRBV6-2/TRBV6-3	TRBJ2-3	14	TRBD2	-	TGTGCCAGCACGAAACTAGCGCTTACAGATACGCAGTATTTT	CASTKLALTDTQYF
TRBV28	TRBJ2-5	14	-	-	TGTGCCAGCAGCGTAGTGACACATGTGGAGACCCAGTACTTC	CASSVVTHVETQYF
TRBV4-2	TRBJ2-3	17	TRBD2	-	TGTGCCAGCAGCCAAGAATGGGGAAGCGGGGCCACAGATACGCAGTATTTT	CASSQEWGSGATDTQYF
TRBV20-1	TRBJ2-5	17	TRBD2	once	TGCAGTGCTAGAGATGCCCCCCCCCTAGCGGGAGTGGAGACCCAGTACTTC	CSARDAPPLAGVETQYF
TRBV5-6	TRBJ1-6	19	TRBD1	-	TGTGCCAGCAGCTTGGAGGGGGGGACAGGGGGTTTTTCGAATTCACCCCTCCACTTT	CASSLEGGTGGFSNSPLHF
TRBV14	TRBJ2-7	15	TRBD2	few	TGTGCCAGCAGCCCCGGACTAGCGGGTTCCTACGAGCAGTACTTC	CASSPGLAGSYEQYF
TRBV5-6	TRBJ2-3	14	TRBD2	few	TGTGCCAGCAGTACCCGACGGGGGGCAGATACGCAGTATTTT	CASSTRRGADTQYF
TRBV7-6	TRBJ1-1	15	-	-	TGTGCCAGCAGCCGTCTCACCGGGTCCTACACTGAAGCTTTCTTT	CASSRLTGSYTEAFF
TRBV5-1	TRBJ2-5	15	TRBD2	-	TGCGCCAGCAGGGCTAGCGGGATGATTCAAGAGACCCAGTACTTC	CASRASGMIQETQYF
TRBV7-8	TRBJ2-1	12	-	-	TGTGCCAGCAGCCCTCAGACACATGAGCAGTTCTTC	CASSPQTHEQFF
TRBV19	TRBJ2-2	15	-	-	TGTGCCAGTGGGTTGGGGGCCGAGTACACCGGGGAGCTGTTTTTT	CASGLGAEYTGELFF
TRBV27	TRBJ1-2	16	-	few	TGTGCCAGCAGTTTTTCGGCTACGGCCCCGCCGCGTGGCTACACCTTC	CASSFSATAPPRGYTF
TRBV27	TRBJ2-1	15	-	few	TGTGCCAGCAGTTTTTCCGGGACCTACTACAATGAGCAGTTCTTC	CASSFSGTYYNEQFF
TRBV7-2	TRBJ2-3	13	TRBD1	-	TGTGCCAGCAGCTTACAGGGGGAGGATACGCAGTATTTT	CASSLQGEDTQYF
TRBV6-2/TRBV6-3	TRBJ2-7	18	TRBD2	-	TGTGCCAGCAGTGATACCGGGACTAGCGGGAGGTTCACCTACGAGCAGTACTTC	CASSDTGTSGRFTYEQYF
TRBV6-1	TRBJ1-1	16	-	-	TGTGCCAGCACCGGAGTAGGGGCAGAGGGTGGGACTGAAGCTTTCTTT	CASTGVGAEGGTEAFF
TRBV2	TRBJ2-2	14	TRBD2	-	TGTGCCAGCTTGGGACTAGTCAACACCGGGGAGCTGTTTTTT	CASLGLVNTGELFF
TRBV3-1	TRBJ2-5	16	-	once	TGTGCCAGCAGCCAGAGGACGGGGGGCGGCCAAGAGACCCAGTACTTC	CASSQRTGGGQETQYF
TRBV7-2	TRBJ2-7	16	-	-	TGTGCCAGCAGCTTAGGTCCCCTAGTGTTCTCCTACGAGCAGTACTTC	CASSLGPLVFSYEQYF
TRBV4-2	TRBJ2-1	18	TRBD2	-	TGTGCCAGCAGCCAAGAGGGGACCTTGGCGGGAGGACGGAATGAGCAGTTCTTC	CASSQEGTLAGGRNEQFF
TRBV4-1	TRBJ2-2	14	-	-	TGCCCCAGCACCCAATATACGAACACCGGGGAGCTGTTTTTT	CPSTQYTNTGELFF
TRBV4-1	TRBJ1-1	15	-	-	TGCGCCAGCAGCCAAGCGGTAGACAGGTTCACTGAAGCTTTCTTT	CASSQAVDRFTEAFF
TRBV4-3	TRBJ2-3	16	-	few	TGCGCCAGCAGCCAAGATATGTCGGGGTACGGGTATACGCAGTATTTT	CASSQDMSGYGYTQYF
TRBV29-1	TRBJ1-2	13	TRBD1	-	TGCAGCGATTATCCGGGACAGGGCGACGGCTACACCTTC	CSDYPGQGDGYTF
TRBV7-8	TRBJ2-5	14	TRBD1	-	TGTGCCAGCAGAGGGGGGACAGGGGAGGAGACCCAGTACTTC	CASRGGTGEETQYF
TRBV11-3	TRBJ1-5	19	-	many	TGTGCCAGCAGCTTGTTGAGGAGGCTACTTGAGGTTAGCAATCAGCCCCAGCATTTT	CASSLLRRLLEVSNQPQHF
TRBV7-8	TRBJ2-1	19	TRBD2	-	TGTGCCAGCAGCTTCGGTAGCGGGAGGGCCTGGAGCTCCTACAATGAGCAGTTCTTC	CASSFGSGRAWSSYNEQFF
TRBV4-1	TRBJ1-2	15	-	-	TGCGCCAGCAGCCAAGCGGGGGCTTTTGGCTATGGCTACACCTTC	CASSQAGAFGYGYTF
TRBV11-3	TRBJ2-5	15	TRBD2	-	TGTGCCAGCAGCTTAGGGCTAGCGGGGAGCGAGACCCAGTACTTC	CASSLGLAGSETQYF
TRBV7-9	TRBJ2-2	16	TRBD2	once	TGTGCCAGCAGCTTAGCGCGGGATAGCGGGACCGGGGAGCTGTTTTTT	CASSLARDSGTGELFF
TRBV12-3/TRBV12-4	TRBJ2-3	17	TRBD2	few	TGTGCCAGCAGTTTCGGGCTAGCGGGGGGTGGAACAGATACGCAGTATTTT	CASSFGLAGGGTDTQYF
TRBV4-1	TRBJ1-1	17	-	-	TGCGCCAGCAGCCAAGGACTTGTCCCACAGGGTGACACTGAAGCTTTCTTT	CASSQGLVPQGDTEAFF
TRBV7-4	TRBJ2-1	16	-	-	TGTGCCAGCAGCTTAAATACGAGACTAGTCGACAATGAGCAGTTCTTC	CASSLNTRLVDNEQFF
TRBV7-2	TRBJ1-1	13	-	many	TGTGCCAGCAGCTTAGTCGGGCATGCTGAAGCTTTCTTT	CASSLVGHAEAFF
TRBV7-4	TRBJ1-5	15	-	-	TGTGCCAGCAGCTTAGGGTGGGATAGCAATCAGCCCCAGCATTTT	CASSLGWDSNQPQHF